This TCR beta chain emerged from a study of blood T cells in healthy people across ages. The CDR3 loop spans 12 amino acids. Study findings and constraints: Estimated diversity that came from one million T cells was considered an underestimate.

Through a sample-barcoded 5' primer and a J-beta primer mix, a second PCR was run for roughly 6 to 11 cycles. TCRdb analysed the 5' RACE reads with MiXCR anew, one entry per CDR3 protein. In the table there are about 830,000 distinct CDR3 sequences, about 62% of which are singletons. Regarding this clonotype: Its antigen is unknown.

The V gene is TRBV12-3 or TRBV12-4, the J gene TRBJ2-4, with D hard to call. With the DNA end fitting TRBJ2-7 better, the J assignment may be wrong. The specimen was blood. The source is a man aged 25 to 40 in good health. CDR3 residues: CASSLRHHEQYF. The DNA of the CDR3 is TGTGCCAGCAGTTTAAGACATCACGAGCAGTACTTC.